These 25 T cell receptor beta chains share one sample of origin, sequenced in a study of cytomegalovirus exposure and HLA in healthy donors. It was with 60 Vbeta and 13 Jbeta primers that the PCR ran. The data were produced by immunoSEQ multiplex PCR, yet TCRdb's version contains in-frame clones alone and is incomplete. This table has some 120,000 clones, approximately 80% appearing once. The sequenced sample consisted of PBMCs. All receptors derive from a female donor in good health and CMV-seronegative.

The rearrangement uses TRBV6-5 and TRBJ2-7; tentatively, D is TRBD2 (6 bases). CDR1 and CDR2 from the germline V gene are MNHEY and SVGAGI. This CDR3 has 14 amino acids. The germline V and J ends were trimmed by 4 bases and 2 bases, with 12 bases remaining between them. CDR3 sequence reads: CASSSPGLPYEQYF. CDR3 in DNA: TGTGCCAGCAGTTCGCCGGGACTTCCCTACGAGCAGTACTTC.

This clone was found a few times. This sequence joins TRBV5-6 and TRBJ2-6; 8 positions agree with TRBD1. The V segment lost 4 bases and the J segment 6 bases; nucleotides outside the gene matches: 6. CDR1 SGHDT and CDR2 YYEEEE come from the germline V gene. CDR3 length: 15 amino acids. The CDR3 protein is CASSLDRAEANVLTF. For the CDR3, the DNA is TGTGCCAGCAGCCTGGACAGGGCGGAGGCCAACGTCCTGACTTTC.

The J gene is TRBJ2-1, the V gene TRBV6-5, with TRBD1 matching over 7 bases. CDR1 is MNHEY and CDR2 is SVGAGI in the germline V gene. After removal of 6 bases from V and 10 bases from J, the junction contained 15 bases not matched to a gene. CDR3 length equals 15 residues. This CDR3 reads CASRKAGTATMEQFF. The CDR3 bases are TGTGCCAGCAGGAAGGCTGGGACAGCCACCATGGAGCAGTTCTTC.

This rearrangement joins TRBV30 to TRBJ1-5; no definite D call. This CDR3 is 12 amino acids long. The ends were cut back, 2 bases at V and 3 bases at J, with 5 bases in the middle. CDR1 is GTSNPN and CDR2 is SVGIG in the germline V gene (reference sequence). CDR3 bases: TGTGCCTGGAGTAACACCAATCAGCCCCAGCATTTT. It specifies CAWSNTNQPQHF.

The chain uses TRBV5-4 and TRBJ2-3; 15 bases line up with TRBD2. Germline V gives CDR1 SGHNT, CDR2 YYREEE (reference sequence). The CDR3 is 16 amino acids. V was pared by 5 bases and J by 6 bases, with 7 bases of the junction left unmatched. The CDR3 here is CASREGLAGGGDTQYF. CDR3 sequence (DNA): TGTGCCAGCAGAGAGGGACTAGCGGGGGGAGGTGATACGCAGTATTTT.

The chain couples TRBV5-5 to TRBJ1-2; 7 bases match TRBD1. The trim removed 1 base at V and 4 bases at J, leaving 4 bases unmatched. CDR3 length equals 14 residues. From germline, CDR1 is SGHKS and CDR2 YYEKEE (reference sequence). CDR3 sequence: CASSLQGEVYGYTF. CDR3 nucleotide sequence: TGTGCCAGCAGCTTGCAGGGGGAGGTCTATGGCTACACCTTC.

This chain uses TRBV6-5 with TRBJ1-2; 7 bases match TRBD1. Trimming took 5 bases from V and 8 from J; bases not matched to a gene: 11. CDR3 size: 14 residues. Germline V gives CDR1 MNHEY, CDR2 SVGAGI. CDR3 in DNA: TGTGCCAGCAGTAGACGGAGTGAACAGGGGGGCTACACCTTC. This encodes CASSRRSEQGGYTF.

V is TRBV6-1 and J is TRBJ1-5; D gene uncertain. The germline V and J ends were trimmed by 3 bases and 6 bases, with 9 bases remaining between them. The CDR3 covers 13 residues. Germline V gives CDR1 MNHNS, CDR2 SASEGT. The CDR3 DNA is TGTGCCAGCAGTGATAGTTCCACTCAGCCCCAGCATTTT. Translated, it gives CASSDSSTQPQHF.

The V call is TRBV5-1, the J call TRBJ2-6; D may be TRBD1 (5 bases). V was shortened by 0 bases and J by 0 bases, with 10 bases between the two germline ends. The CDR3 extends over 17 amino acids. Germline V lookup: CDR1 SGHRS, CDR2 YFSETQ. The CDR3 sequence is CASSLVLQVSGANVLTF. The CDR3 coding sequence is TGCGCCAGCAGCTTGGTCCTACAGGTCTCTGGGGCCAACGTCCTGACTTTC. The complete variable domain, with remaining parts taken from reference TRBV5-1 and TRBJ2-6, reads KAGVTQTPRYLIKTRGQQVTLSCSPISGHRSVSWYQQTPGQGLQFLFEYFSETQRNKGNFPGRFSGRQFSNSRSEMNVSTLELGDSALYLCASSLVLQVSGANVLTFGAGSRLTVL.

The V gene is TRBV7-3, the J gene TRBJ2-7, with TRBD1 identical over 9 bases. The V segment lost 6 bases and the J segment 7 bases; nucleotides outside the gene matches: 16. Germline V gene data show CDR1 as SGHTA and CDR2 as FQGTGA. The CDR3 has 16 amino acids. This CDR3 reads CASSQDGTGTGSEQYF. DNA of the CDR3: TGTGCCAGCAGTCAAGACGGGACCGGGACAGGGTCGGAGCAGTACTTC.

The chain couples TRBV30 to TRBJ1-2; D might be TRBD1 (6 bases). The CDR3 consists of 13 residues. In germline, CDR1 is GTSNPN, CDR2 SVGIG (reference sequence). Trimming removed 1 base at V and 8 bases at J, with 14 bases between. The CDR3 here is CAWSATGTTGYTF. In nucleotides, the CDR3 is TGTGCCTGGAGTGCCACCGGGACAACCGGCTACACCTTC.

The genes are TRBV7-2 and TRBJ1-2; D is undetermined. V gave up 3 bases and J gave up 6 bases, with 11 bases separating them. This CDR3 is built from 13 residues. CDR1 is SGHTA, CDR2 FQGNSA, per germline. CDR3 DNA: TGTGCCAGCAGCTTCAAATATGACAATGGCTACACCTTC. It yields the protein CASSFKYDNGYTF. The entire variable domain, with the rest obtained from reference TRBV7-2 and TRBJ1-2, is as follows: GAGVSQSPSNKVTEKGKDVELRCDPISGHTALYWYRQSLGQGLEFLIYFQGNSAPDKSGLPSDRFSAERTGGSVSTLTIQRTQQEDSAVYLCASSFKYDNGYTFGSGTRLTVV.

The chain recombines TRBV4-3 with TRBJ2-3; 13 nucleotides agree with TRBD2. V lost 2 bases to trimming and J lost 6 bases; unmatched junction nucleotides: 20. Germline lookup yields CDR1 LGHNA and CDR2 YSLEER. The CDR3 sequence is 21 residues long. CDR3: CASSQSPPGTGTSGAGDTQYF. In nucleotides, the CDR3 is TGCGCCAGCAGCCAATCTCCCCCGGGGACCGGGACTAGCGGGGCGGGGGATACGCAGTATTTT.

This clone was detected only a few times. The CDR3 DNA reads TGTGCCAGCAGACAGGGGGAGGCCGGGGAGCTGTTTTTT. Translation gives CASRQGEAGELFF. V usage is TRBV6-4 and J usage is TRBJ2-2; 8 bases align to TRBD1. This CDR3 comprises 13 residues. CDR1 and CDR2 from the germline V gene are MRHNA and SNTAGT. The V and J ends lost 6 bases and 6 bases, in that order; junction bases with no gene match: 3.

The CDR3 here is CASSLAGNQETQYF. CDR3 nucleotides: TGCGCCAGCAGCTTGGCAGGGAATCAAGAGACCCAGTACTTC. The chain links TRBV5-1 to TRBJ2-5, with D possibly matching TRBD1 (5 bases). The CDR3 spans 14 residues. The germline V and J ends were trimmed by 0 bases and 2 bases, with 8 bases remaining between them. Germline lookup yields CDR1 SGHRS and CDR2 YFSETQ.

The rearrangement links TRBV2 to TRBJ2-6, with 12 positions matching TRBD1. Trimming cost V 9 bases and J 1 base; bases outside gene matches: 16. This CDR3 contains 20 residues. The germline CDR1 and CDR2 sequences are SNHLY and FYNNEI. Here the CDR3 DNA reads TGTGCCAGTACTGGGACAGGGGGCTTTAATCAAGAATCTGGGGCCAACGTCCTGACTTTC. Its protein product is CASTGTGGFNQESGANVLTF.

The V call is TRBV7-8, the J call TRBJ2-7; D is undetermined. Trimming took off 1 base at V and 3 bases at J, with 7 bases between the two ends. Germline V gives CDR1 SGHVS, CDR2 FQNEAQ. CDR3 length equals 13 residues. The CDR3 DNA reads TGTGCCAGCAGCTTAGGTCGAGACTACGAGCAGTACTTC. Translating gives CASSLGRDYEQYF.

J is TRBJ2-5 and V is TRBV15; D possibly corresponds to TRBD1 (7 bases). This CDR3 contains 15 residues. From germline, CDR1 is LNHNV and CDR2 YYDKDF (reference sequence). V lost 6 bases, J lost 4 bases, and 18 bases lay in between. As DNA, the CDR3 is TGTGCCACCAGTGGGAGGACAGGCCAGGGAGAGACCCAGTACTTC. It codes for CATSGRTGQGETQYF.

The chain combines TRBV7-9 with TRBJ2-2; D call uncertain. The CDR3 extends over 13 amino acids. Trimming stripped 1 base from V and 4 bases from J, with 4 bases between. CDR1 is SEHNR and CDR2 is FQNEAQ in the germline V gene (reference sequence). CDR3 bases: TGTGCCAGCAGCTTAGTCAGCACCGGGGAGCTGTTTTTT. Amino acids: CASSLVSTGELFF.

The chain links TRBV1 to TRBJ1-5. TRBV1 is a pseudogene segment. The CDR3 runs to 16 residues. DNA for the CDR3: TGCACCAGCATAGGAGGAGGTAGCAGTAGCAATCAGCCCCAGCATTTT. Its translation: CTSIGGGSSSNQPQHF.

The chain uses TRBV27 and TRBJ1-1; no clear D gene. This CDR3 comprises 13 residues. Trimming pared 3 bases from V and 2 bases from J, leaving 7 bases between. Germline V lookup: CDR1 MNHEY, CDR2 SMNVEV (reference sequence). The CDR3 DNA is TGTGCCAGCAGTTTCGGAGCAAACACTGAAGCTTTCTTT. It encodes CASSFGANTEAFF.

The V and J genes are TRBV6-5 and TRBJ1-6; 8 bases align to TRBD1. Germline CDR1 MNHEY, CDR2 SVGAGI. The CDR3 runs 16 residues. The V segment lost 4 bases and the J segment 6 bases; nucleotides outside the gene matches: 8. CDR3 residues: CASSSSGTGLNSPLHF. The CDR3 bases are TGTGCCAGCAGTTCCTCCGGGACAGGCCTTAATTCACCCCTCCACTTT.

The rearrangement links TRBV11-1 to TRBJ2-3; the D is unclear. Trimming stripped 1 base from V and 4 bases from J, with 12 bases between. Germline values: CDR1 SGHAT, CDR2 FQDESV (reference sequence). This CDR3 is 15 amino acids long. Here the CDR3 DNA reads TGTGCCAGCAGCTTAGTGGCTAGATTCGCAGATACGCAGTATTTT. Translation gives CASSLVARFADTQYF.

V and J are TRBV2 and TRBJ2-2; a possible D gene is TRBD1 (6 bases). CDR1 and CDR2 from the germline V gene are SNHLY and FYNNEI. CDR3 length equals 16 residues. V lost 3 bases and J lost 4, with 15 bases in between. The CDR3 sequence is CASSEVGATVTGELFF. The CDR3 bases are TGTGCCAGCAGTGAGGTGGGGGCCACGGTCACCGGGGAGCTGTTTTTT. Together with reference TRBV2 and TRBJ2-2, the CDR3 gives the full variable domain: EPEVTQTPSHQVTQMGQEVILRCVPISNHLYFYWYRQILGQKVEFLVSFYNNEISEKSEIFDDQFSVERPDGSNFTLKIRSTKLEDSAMYFCASSEVGATVTGELFFGEGSRLTVL.

The chain links TRBV7-2 to TRBJ1-6; the match to TRBD1 covers 8 bases. Germline V gene data show CDR1 as SGHTA and CDR2 as FQGNSA. The CDR3 runs to 14 residues. The V gene end was trimmed by 2 bases and the J gene end by 6 bases; junction bases not matched to a gene: 0. The CDR3 region has the DNA TGTGCCAGCAGCTTACAGGGGGCTAATTCACCCCTCCACTTT. Amino acids: CASSLQGANSPLHF.